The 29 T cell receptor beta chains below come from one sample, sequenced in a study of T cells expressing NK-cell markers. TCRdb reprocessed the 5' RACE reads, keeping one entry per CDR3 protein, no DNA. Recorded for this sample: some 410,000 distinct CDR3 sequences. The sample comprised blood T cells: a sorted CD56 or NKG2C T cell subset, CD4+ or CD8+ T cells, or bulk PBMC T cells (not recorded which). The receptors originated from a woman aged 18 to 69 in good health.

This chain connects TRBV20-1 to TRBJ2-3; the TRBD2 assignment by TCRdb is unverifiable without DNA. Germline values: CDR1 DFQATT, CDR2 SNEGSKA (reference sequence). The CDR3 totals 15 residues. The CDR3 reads CSARERGRGTDTQYF.

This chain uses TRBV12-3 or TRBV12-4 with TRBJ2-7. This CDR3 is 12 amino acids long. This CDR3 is CASSLWLYEQYF.

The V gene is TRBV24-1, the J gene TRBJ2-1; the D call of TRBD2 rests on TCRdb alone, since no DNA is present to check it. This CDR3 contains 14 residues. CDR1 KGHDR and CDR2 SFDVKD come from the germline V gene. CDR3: CATGVAGGNNEQFF.

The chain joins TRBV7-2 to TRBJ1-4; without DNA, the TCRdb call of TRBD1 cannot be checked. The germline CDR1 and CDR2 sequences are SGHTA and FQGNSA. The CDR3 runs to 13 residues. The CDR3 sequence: CASNRDRDEKLFF.

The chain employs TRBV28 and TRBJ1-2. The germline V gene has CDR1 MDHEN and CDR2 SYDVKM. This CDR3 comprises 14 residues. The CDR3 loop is CASSLSRQLGGYTF.

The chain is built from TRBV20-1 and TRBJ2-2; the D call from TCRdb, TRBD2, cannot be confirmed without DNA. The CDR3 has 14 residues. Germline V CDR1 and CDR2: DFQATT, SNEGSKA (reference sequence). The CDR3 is CSAPIAANTGELFF.

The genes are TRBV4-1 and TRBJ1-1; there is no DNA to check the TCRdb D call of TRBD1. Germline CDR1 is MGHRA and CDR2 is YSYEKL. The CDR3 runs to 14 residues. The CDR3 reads CASSHSQGVTEAFF.

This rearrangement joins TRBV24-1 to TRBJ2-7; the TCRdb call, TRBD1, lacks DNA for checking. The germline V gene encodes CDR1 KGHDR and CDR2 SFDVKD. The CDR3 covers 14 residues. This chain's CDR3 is CATSDLDRPYEQYF.

The chain's CDR3 is CASSGAGTGNQPQHF. This sequence joins TRBV6-2 or TRBV6-3 and TRBJ1-5; checking the TCRdb D call of TRBD1 is not possible without DNA. Germline CDR1 reads MNHEY; CDR2 reads SVGEGT. This CDR3 contains 15 residues.

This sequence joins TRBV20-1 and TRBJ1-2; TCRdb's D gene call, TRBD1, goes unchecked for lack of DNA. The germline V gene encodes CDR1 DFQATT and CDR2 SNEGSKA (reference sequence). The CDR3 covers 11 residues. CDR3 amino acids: CSIHTGGKDTF.

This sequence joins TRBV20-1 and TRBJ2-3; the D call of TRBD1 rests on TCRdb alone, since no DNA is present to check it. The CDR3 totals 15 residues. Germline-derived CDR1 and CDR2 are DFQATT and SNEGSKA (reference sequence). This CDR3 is CSARRYRDLSDTQYF.

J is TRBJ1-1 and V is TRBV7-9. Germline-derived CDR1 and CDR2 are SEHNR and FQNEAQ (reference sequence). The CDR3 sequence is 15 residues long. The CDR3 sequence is CASSDSLLVNTEAFF.

The chain's CDR3 is CASSYGLLYNEQFF. This rearrangement joins TRBV6-2 or TRBV6-3 to TRBJ2-1. Germline CDR1 MNHEY, CDR2 SVGEGT. The CDR3 has 14 amino acids.

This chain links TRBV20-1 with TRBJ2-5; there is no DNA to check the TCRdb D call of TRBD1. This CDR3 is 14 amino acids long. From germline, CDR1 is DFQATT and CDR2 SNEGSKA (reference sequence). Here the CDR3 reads CSAHYTGVGETQYF.

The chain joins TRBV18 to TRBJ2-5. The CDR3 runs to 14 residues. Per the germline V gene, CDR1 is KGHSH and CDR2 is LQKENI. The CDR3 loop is CASSPQLGQETQYF.

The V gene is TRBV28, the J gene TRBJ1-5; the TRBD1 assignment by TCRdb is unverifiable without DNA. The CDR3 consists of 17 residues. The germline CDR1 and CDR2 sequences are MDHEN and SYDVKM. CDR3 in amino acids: CASSSPSRVRSGQPQHF. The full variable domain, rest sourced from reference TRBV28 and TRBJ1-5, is DVKVTQSSRYLVKRTGEKVFLECVQDMDHENMFWYRQDPGLGLRLIYFSYDVKMKEKGDIPEGYSVSREKKERFSLILESASTNQTSMYLCASSSPSRVRSGQPQHFGDGTRLSIL.

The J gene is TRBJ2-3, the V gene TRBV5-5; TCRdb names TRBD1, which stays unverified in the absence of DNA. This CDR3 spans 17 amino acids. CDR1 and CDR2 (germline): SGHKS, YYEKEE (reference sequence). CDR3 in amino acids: CASRDTGDLRGTDTQYF.

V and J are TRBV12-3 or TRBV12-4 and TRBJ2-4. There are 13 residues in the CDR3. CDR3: CASSSIAKNIQYF.

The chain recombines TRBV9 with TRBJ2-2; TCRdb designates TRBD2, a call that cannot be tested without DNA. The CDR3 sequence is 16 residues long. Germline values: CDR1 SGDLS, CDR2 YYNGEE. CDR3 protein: CASSVDGRAFGGELFF.

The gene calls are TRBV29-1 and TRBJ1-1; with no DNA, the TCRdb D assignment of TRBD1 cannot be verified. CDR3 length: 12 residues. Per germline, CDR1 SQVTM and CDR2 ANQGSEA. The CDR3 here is CSALTQGREAFF. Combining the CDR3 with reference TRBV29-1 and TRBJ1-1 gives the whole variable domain SAVISQKPSRDICQRGTSLTIQCQVDSQVTMMFWYRQQPGQSLTLIATANQGSEATYESGFVIDKFPISRPNLTFSTLTVSNMSPEDSSIYLCSALTQGREAFFGQGTRLTVV.

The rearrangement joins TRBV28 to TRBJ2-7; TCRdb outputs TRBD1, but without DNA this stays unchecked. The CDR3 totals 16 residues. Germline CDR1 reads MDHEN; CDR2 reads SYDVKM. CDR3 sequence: CASSPAGTGAPYEQYF.

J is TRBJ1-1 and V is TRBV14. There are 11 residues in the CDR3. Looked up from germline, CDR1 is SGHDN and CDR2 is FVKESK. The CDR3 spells CASSPATEAFF.

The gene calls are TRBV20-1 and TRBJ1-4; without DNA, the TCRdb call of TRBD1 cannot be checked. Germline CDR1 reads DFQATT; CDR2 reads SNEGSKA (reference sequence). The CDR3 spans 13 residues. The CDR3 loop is CSAKQGASEKLFF.

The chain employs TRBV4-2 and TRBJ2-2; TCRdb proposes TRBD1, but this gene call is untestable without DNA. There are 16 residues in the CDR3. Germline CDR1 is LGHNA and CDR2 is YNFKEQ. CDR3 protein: CASSSGRGQGVGELFF.

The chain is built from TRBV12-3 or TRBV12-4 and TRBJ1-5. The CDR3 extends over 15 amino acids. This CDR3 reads CASSLNGPYNQPQHF.

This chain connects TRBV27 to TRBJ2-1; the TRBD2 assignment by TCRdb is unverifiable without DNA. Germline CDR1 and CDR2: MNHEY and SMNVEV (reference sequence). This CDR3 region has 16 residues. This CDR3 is CASSLASGNQYNEQFF.

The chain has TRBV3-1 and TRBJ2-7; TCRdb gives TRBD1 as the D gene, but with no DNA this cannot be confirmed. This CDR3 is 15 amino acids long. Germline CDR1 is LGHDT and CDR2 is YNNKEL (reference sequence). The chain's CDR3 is CASSQRTGGYYEQYF.

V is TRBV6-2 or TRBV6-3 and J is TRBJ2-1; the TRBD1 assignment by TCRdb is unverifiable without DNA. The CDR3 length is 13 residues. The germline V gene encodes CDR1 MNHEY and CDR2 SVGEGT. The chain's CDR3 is CASSHGTTSEQFF.

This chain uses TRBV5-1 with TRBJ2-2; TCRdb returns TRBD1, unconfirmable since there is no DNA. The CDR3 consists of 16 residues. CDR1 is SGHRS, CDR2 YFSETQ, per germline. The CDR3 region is CASSLSSLQGTGELFF.